The next 28 T cell receptor beta chains were all read from a single sample in a study of cytomegalovirus exposure and HLA in healthy donors (dated by TCRdb to the late 2010s). Libraries came from the immunoSEQ multiplex PCR assay. For the multiplex PCR, a mixture combining 60 forward primers for TCR Vbeta segments and 13 reverse primers for TCR Jbeta segments was used. As stored in TCRdb, this immuneACCESS dataset retains in-frame rearrangements with V and J assigned. A fraction of the clones does not appear; measured against another copy, unresolved V genes explain less than half of the discrepancy, and the remainder lacks a known reason. Present in this sample are some 130,000 clones, roughly 68% of which were seen just once. Jointly, the top ten make up 5.8% of the sample. Sequenced material: PBMCs. Every receptor here comes from a woman aged 45-65 years in good health and CMV-seropositive.

This clone was counted between two and nine times. Within the sample, other DNA sequences also encode this same CDR3. The chain links TRBV5-1 to TRBJ2-5; 12 nucleotides agree with TRBD2. The germline V gene has CDR1 SGHRS and CDR2 YFSETQ. The CDR3 loop spans 18 amino acids. V lost 4 bases to trimming and J lost 5 bases; unmatched junction nucleotides: 15. The CDR3 DNA reads TGCGCCAGCAGCCTGGCCATTGGGACTAGCGGGTACTGGGAGACCCAGTACTTC. Translating it yields CASSLAIGTSGYWETQYF. Looking up the rest from reference TRBV5-1 and TRBJ2-5 gives the full variable domain: KAGVTQTPRYLIKTRGQQVTLSCSPISGHRSVSWYQQTPGQGLQFLFEYFSETQRNKGNFPGRFSGRQFSNSRSEMNVSTLELGDSALYLCASSLAIGTSGYWETQYFGPGTRLLVL.

This chain uses TRBV19 with TRBJ1-5; D gene unclear. Trimming cost V 4 bases and J 4 bases, with 8 bases left between them. CDR3 size: 13 residues. CDR1 and CDR2 (germline): LNHDA, SQIVND (reference sequence). The CDR3 is CASSKGGNQPQHF. DNA for the CDR3: TGTGCCAGTAGTAAAGGAGGTAATCAGCCCCAGCATTTT.

The rearrangement links TRBV7-9 to TRBJ2-7; 7 nucleotides align to TRBD1. This CDR3 is 15 amino acids long. The germline gives CDR1 SEHNR, CDR2 FQNEAQ (reference sequence). J lost 2 bases, V lost 5 bases, and 9 bases had no gene match. CDR3 sequence reads: CASSKTGTATYEQYF. The DNA of the CDR3 is TGTGCCAGCAGCAAAACCGGGACAGCCACCTACGAGCAGTACTTC.

The chain couples TRBV10-3 to TRBJ2-6; possibly TRBD1 for D (5 bases). The germline gives CDR1 ENHRY, CDR2 SYGVKD. The CDR3 runs to 16 residues. Trimming pared 3 bases from V and 0 bases from J, leaving 9 bases between. This chain's CDR3 is CAISDRASSGANVLTF. CDR3 in DNA: TGTGCCATCAGTGACAGGGCCTCCTCTGGGGCCAACGTCCTGACTTTC.

The chain is built from TRBV29-1 and TRBJ2-3, with D possibly matching TRBD2 (5 bases). The V end lost 3 bases, the J end lost 2 bases, and 12 bases lay between the germline ends. Germline V lookup: CDR1 SQVTM, CDR2 ANQGSEA. The CDR3 covers 14 residues. The DNA for the CDR3 is TGCAGCGTTGATTACCGGCGGGCCACAGATACGCAGTATTTT. Its protein product is CSVDYRRATDTQYF.

The chain is built from TRBV30 and TRBJ1-6; weak D call: TRBD1 (5 bases). Looked up from germline, CDR1 is GTSNPN and CDR2 is SVGIG (reference sequence). V lost 6 bases and J lost 3, with 9 bases in between. The CDR3 totals 13 residues. CDR3 in amino acids: CACRGNYNSPLHF. CDR3 in DNA: TGTGCCTGTCGGGGGAACTATAATTCACCCCTCCACTTT.

The V gene is TRBV7-2, the J gene TRBJ1-3, with D possibly being TRBD1 (6 bases). Trimming left V 2 bases short and J 4 bases short, with 15 bases between. This CDR3 has 16 residues. Germline values: CDR1 SGHTA, CDR2 FQGNSA. For the CDR3, the DNA is TGTGCCAGCAGCTTAAACTCCAGGGGCGCCGGAAACACCATATATTTT. It yields the protein CASSLNSRGAGNTIYF.

The sample holds a few counts of this clone. This CDR3 is CASSDSLAKNIQYF. The DNA for the CDR3 is TGTGCCAGTTCTGACAGCCTAGCCAAAAACATTCAGTACTTC. The chain links TRBV19 to TRBJ2-4; D perhaps matches TRBD1 (5 bases). CDR3 size: 14 residues. V lost 8 bases, J lost 0 bases, and 11 bases lay in between. Germline V gene sequence: CDR1 LNHDA, CDR2 SQIVND (reference sequence).

This chain connects TRBV2 to TRBJ1-2; D perhaps matches TRBD1 (5 bases). Germline V gene lookup returns CDR1 SNHLY and CDR2 FYNNEI. CDR3 length: 15 residues. V lost 8 bases to trimming and J lost 4 bases, with 20 bases between them. The CDR3 DNA sequence: TGTGCCAGCTCTGAGCCCGGGGGGGGATCCTATGGCTACACCTTC. Translating gives CASSEPGGGSYGYTF. The whole variable domain, filled in from reference TRBV2 and TRBJ1-2, reads EPEVTQTPSHQVTQMGQEVILRCVPISNHLYFYWYRQILGQKVEFLVSFYNNEISEKSEIFDDQFSVERPDGSNFTLKIRSTKLEDSAMYFCASSEPGGGSYGYTFGSGTRLTVV.

The chain is built from TRBV5-1 and TRBJ1-4, with 8 bases aligning to TRBD1. The CDR3 has 15 amino acids. Trimming at V came to 4 bases and at J to 4 bases, leaving 6 bases not matched to a gene. Germline CDR1 reads SGHRS; CDR2 reads YFSETQ. This chain's CDR3 is CASSQTGAHNEKLFF. CDR3 nucleotides: TGCGCCAGCAGCCAGACAGGGGCCCATAATGAAAAACTGTTTTTT.

The chain uses TRBV5-4 and TRBJ2-5; perhaps TRBD1 as D (6 bases). V gave up 2 bases and J gave up 7 bases, with 15 bases separating them. Germline V gene data show CDR1 as SGHNT and CDR2 as YYREEE (reference sequence). This CDR3 region has 14 residues. CDR3 in DNA: TGTGCCAGCAGCTTAAACAGGGAATGGGGGACCCAGTACTTC. Amino acids: CASSLNREWGTQYF.

The chain is built from TRBV5-1 and TRBJ2-5, with a possible D match to TRBD2 (5 bases). Trimming cost V 4 bases and J 2 bases, with 15 bases left between them. CDR3 length: 15 amino acids. Germline CDR1 and CDR2: SGHRS and YFSETQ. CDR3 in amino acids: CASSEQPGSQETQYF. In DNA, the CDR3 is TGCGCCAGCAGCGAGCAACCGGGATCTCAAGAGACCCAGTACTTC.

This clone occurred once. The rearrangement uses TRBV15 and TRBJ1-5; D remains unclear. Germline CDR1 reads LNHNV; CDR2 reads YYDKDF (reference sequence). This CDR3 has 15 amino acids. The V end lost 2 bases, the J end lost 4 bases, and 12 bases lay between the germline ends. In nucleotides, the CDR3 is TGTGCCACCAGCAGACGTCGACTGGAGAATCAGCCCCAGCATTTT. Translation: CATSRRRLENQPQHF.

This CDR3 reads CASSLEASGDGYTF. The CDR3 bases are TGCGCCAGCAGCTTGGAAGCGTCGGGGGATGGCTACACCTTC. The rearrangement uses TRBV5-1 and TRBJ1-2; D possibly corresponds to TRBD1 (5 bases). Germline loops: CDR1 SGHRS, CDR2 YFSETQ. This CDR3 region has 14 residues. The V end lost 0 bases, the J end lost 6 bases, and 12 bases lay between the germline ends. Combining the CDR3 with reference TRBV5-1 and TRBJ1-2 gives the whole variable domain KAGVTQTPRYLIKTRGQQVTLSCSPISGHRSVSWYQQTPGQGLQFLFEYFSETQRNKGNFPGRFSGRQFSNSRSEMNVSTLELGDSALYLCASSLEASGDGYTFGSGTRLTVV.

The chain joins TRBV7-2 to TRBJ2-7; 11 nucleotides align to TRBD2. Losses at the gene ends were 5 bases for V and 6 bases for J; bases not matched to a gene: 9. The CDR3 length is 15 residues. Germline values: CDR1 SGHTA, CDR2 FQGNSA. The CDR3 DNA is TGTGCCAGCAGCCCCCAGGGGACTAGCGGCAGCGAGCAGTACTTC. Its translation: CASSPQGTSGSEQYF.

This chain connects TRBV4-1 to TRBJ2-7; 7 bases map to TRBD1. The germline gives CDR1 MGHRA, CDR2 YSYEKL. V shed 6 bases, J shed 5 bases, and the junction held 10 bases outside the gene matches. CDR3 length equals 14 residues. The CDR3 bases are TGCGCCAGCAGTCCACCGACAGGGCCAGACGAGCAGTACTTC. It encodes CASSPPTGPDEQYF.

Here the CDR3 reads CASSHGQGALNEQFF. The CDR3 DNA follows: TGCGCCAGCAGCCACGGACAGGGGGCGCTCAATGAGCAGTTCTTC. The chain has TRBV4-1 and TRBJ2-1; 11 nucleotides align to TRBD1. The germline CDR1 and CDR2 sequences are MGHRA and YSYEKL. Trimming removed 3 bases from V and 6 bases from J; junction bases left unmatched: 4. The CDR3 is 15 amino acids.

The CDR3 loop reads CASGLGQLNQPQHF. As DNA, the CDR3 is TGTGCTAGTGGTTTAGGACAGCTCAATCAGCCCCAGCATTTT. This rearrangement joins TRBV12-5 to TRBJ1-5, with TRBD1 as a possible D gene (6 bases). Germline loops: CDR1 LGHNT, CDR2 FRNRAP. V was cut by 3 bases and J by 3 bases, with 9 bases left in between. The CDR3 totals 14 residues.

J is TRBJ2-3 and V is TRBV30, with TRBD2 matching over 8 bases. Trimming took 0 bases from V and 4 from J; bases not matched to a gene: 6. The CDR3 spans 15 residues. Germline-derived CDR1 and CDR2 are GTSNPN and SVGIG (reference sequence). This CDR3 is CAWSVPAGASDTQYF. CDR3 DNA: TGTGCCTGGAGTGTTCCAGCGGGGGCGTCAGATACGCAGTATTTT.

V and J are TRBV7-8 and TRBJ2-2, with TRBD2 matching 10 bases. The CDR3 runs to 16 residues. The V gene end was trimmed by 5 bases and the J gene end by 2 bases; junction bases not matched to a gene: 5. Germline V gene sequence: CDR1 SGHVS, CDR2 FQNEAQ. CDR3 in amino acids: CASSRVAGGNTGELFF. CDR3 bases: TGTGCCAGCAGCAGAGTAGCGGGGGGAAACACCGGGGAGCTGTTTTTT.

This chain joins TRBV6-5 and TRBJ1-1; weak D call: TRBD1 (6 bases). The V end was cut by 11 bases, the J end by 4 bases, with 17 bases between. The CDR3 runs to 13 residues. Germline V gene data show CDR1 as MNHEY and CDR2 as SVGAGI. CDR3 DNA sequence: TGTGCCGGGAGGGGGGGCCGGCTCACTGAAGCTTTCTTT. Protein: CAGRGGRLTEAFF.

V is TRBV14 and J is TRBJ2-2, with TRBD1 matching 11 bases. The V segment lost 4 bases and the J segment 6 bases; nucleotides outside the gene matches: 7. CDR3 size: 16 residues. In germline, CDR1 is SGHDN, CDR2 FVKESK. CDR3 coding DNA: TGTGCCAGCAGCCGGCTCCCGGGACAGGGGGCCGGGGAGCTGTTTTTT. This encodes CASSRLPGQGAGELFF. The full variable domain, with the rest looked up from reference TRBV14 and TRBJ2-2, is EAGVTQFPSHSVIEKGQTVTLRCDPISGHDNLYWYRRVMGKEIKFLLHFVKESKQDESGMPNNRFLAERTGGTYSTLKVQPAELEDSGVYFCASSRLPGQGAGELFFGEGSRLTVL.

The genes are TRBV11-2 and TRBJ2-5; 9 bases line up with TRBD1. The CDR3 length is 15 residues. Germline assignment: CDR1 SGHAT and CDR2 FQNNGV. V was pared by 3 bases and J by 1 base, with 3 bases of the junction left unmatched. The CDR3 sequence is CASSFTGGLQETQYF. DNA of the CDR3: TGTGCCAGCAGCTTCACAGGGGGCCTCCAAGAGACCCAGTACTTC.

This chain joins TRBV10-3 and TRBJ1-2, with a possible D match to TRBD1 (6 bases). Germline CDR1 and CDR2: ENHRY and SYGVKD. The CDR3 sequence is 16 residues long. Trimming removed 0 bases from V and 6 bases from J, with 17 bases in between. This chain's CDR3 is CAISESNARGADGYTF. CDR3 nucleotide sequence: TGTGCCATCAGTGAGTCGAATGCCAGGGGCGCGGATGGCTACACCTTC.

The V and J genes are TRBV6-6 and TRBJ1-2; 9 bases are a match to TRBD1. J gave up 4 bases and V 2 bases, and 8 bases lay outside the gene matches. This CDR3 has 16 amino acids. Germline CDR1 is MNHNY and CDR2 is SVGAGI (reference sequence). CDR3 sequence (DNA): TGTGCCAGCAGTTACGGGCCGGGACAGGGTAGCTATGGCTACACCTTC. Translated, it gives CASSYGPGQGSYGYTF.

This clone was recorded a few times. The J gene is TRBJ2-5, the V gene TRBV25-1; D is possibly TRBD1 (5 bases). This CDR3 contains 14 residues. V was shortened by 1 base and J by 3 bases, with 9 bases between the two germline ends. Germline CDR1 is MGHDK and CDR2 is SYGVNS. CDR3 nucleotides: TGTGCCAGCAGTGAATTGGGCAGGGAAGAGACCCAGTACTTC. Encoded protein: CASSELGREETQYF.

The gene calls are TRBV7-9 and TRBJ1-4; D gene unclear. With 5 bases removed from V and 8 bases from J, the gap between germline ends came to 12 bases. Germline CDR1 and CDR2: SEHNR and FQNEAQ (reference sequence). The length of the CDR3 is 13 residues. CDR3 DNA: TGTGCCAGCAGCCTGCGGGGTGGAGAAAAACTGTTTTTT. Protein: CASSLRGGEKLFF.

The CDR3 DNA follows: TGCGCCAGCAGCTTGTCTGAGAATCAGCCCCAGCATTTT. Amino acid sequence: CASSLSENQPQHF. The chain has TRBV5-1 and TRBJ1-5; D ambiguous. V was cut by 1 base and J by 4 bases, with 6 bases left in between. Germline loops: CDR1 SGHRS, CDR2 YFSETQ. This CDR3 contains 13 residues.